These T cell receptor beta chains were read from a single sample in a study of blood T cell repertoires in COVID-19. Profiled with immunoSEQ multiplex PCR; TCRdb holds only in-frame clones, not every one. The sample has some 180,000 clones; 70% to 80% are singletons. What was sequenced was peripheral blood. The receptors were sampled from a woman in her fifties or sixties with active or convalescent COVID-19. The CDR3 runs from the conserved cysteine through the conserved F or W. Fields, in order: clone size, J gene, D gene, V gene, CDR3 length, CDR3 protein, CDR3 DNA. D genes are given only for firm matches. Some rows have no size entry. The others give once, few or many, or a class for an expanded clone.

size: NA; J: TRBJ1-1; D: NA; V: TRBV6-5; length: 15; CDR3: CASSYVTGAKGEAFF; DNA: TGTGCCAGCAGTTACGTCACAGGTGCTAAGGGTGAAGCTTTCTTT
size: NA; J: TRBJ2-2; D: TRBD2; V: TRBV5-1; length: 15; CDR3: CASSALAGRTGELFF; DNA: TGCGCCAGCAGCGCACTAGCGGGGCGCACCGGGGAGCTGTTTTTT
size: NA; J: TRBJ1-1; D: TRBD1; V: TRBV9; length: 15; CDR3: CASSGTTGGNTEAFF; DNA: TGTGCCAGCAGCGGGACGACAGGGGGGAACACTGAAGCTTTCTTT
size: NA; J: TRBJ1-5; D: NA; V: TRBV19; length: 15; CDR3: CASSTLGAGDQPQHF; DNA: TGTGCCAGTAGTACGTTAGGAGCGGGCGATCAGCCCCAGCATTTT
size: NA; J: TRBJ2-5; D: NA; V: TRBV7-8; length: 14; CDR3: CASSERRGRETQYF; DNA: TGTGCCAGCAGCGAGAGGCGGGGTAGGGAGACCCAGTACTTC
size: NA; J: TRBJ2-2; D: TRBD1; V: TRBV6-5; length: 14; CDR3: CATHAGTDTGELFF; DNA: TGTGCCACCCACGCCGGGACAGACACCGGGGAGCTGTTTTTT
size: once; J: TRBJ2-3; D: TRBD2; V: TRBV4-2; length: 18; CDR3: CASSHSGTSGGAPDTQYF; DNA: TGTGCCAGCAGCCACTCAGGGACTAGCGGGGGGGCACCAGATACGCAGTATTTT
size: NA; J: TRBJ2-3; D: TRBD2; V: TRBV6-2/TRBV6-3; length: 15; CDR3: CASSYPRGGTDTQYF; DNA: TGTGCCAGCAGTTACCCCCGGGGGGGCACAGATACGCAGTATTTT
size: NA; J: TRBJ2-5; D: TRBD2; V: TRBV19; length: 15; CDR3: CASSMGTSVEETQYF; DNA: TGTGCCAGTAGTATGGGGACTAGCGTAGAAGAGACCCAGTACTTC
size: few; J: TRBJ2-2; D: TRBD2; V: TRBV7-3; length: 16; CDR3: CASSFTPSGSTGELFF; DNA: TGTGCCAGCAGCTTTACCCCTAGCGGGTCCACCGGGGAGCTGTTTTTT
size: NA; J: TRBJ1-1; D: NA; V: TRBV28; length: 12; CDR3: CASSVPPGEAFF; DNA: TGTGCCAGCAGTGTCCCCCCGGGGGAAGCTTTCTTT
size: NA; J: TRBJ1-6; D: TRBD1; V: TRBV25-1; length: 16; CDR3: CASSEYAGGWNSPLHF; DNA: TGTGCCAGCAGTGAATATGCAGGGGGCTGGAATTCACCCCTCCACTTT
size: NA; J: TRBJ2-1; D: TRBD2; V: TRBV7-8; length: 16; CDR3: CASSESGTSGRNEQFF; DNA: TGTGCCAGCAGCGAATCCGGGACTAGCGGGAGAAATGAGCAGTTCTTC
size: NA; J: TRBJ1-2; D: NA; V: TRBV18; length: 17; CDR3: CASSPAELLNGGYGYTF; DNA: TGTGCCAGCTCACCGGCAGAACTCTTAAACGGGGGGTATGGCTACACCTTC
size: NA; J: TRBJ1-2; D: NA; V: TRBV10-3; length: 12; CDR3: CATREGDYGYTF; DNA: TGTGCCACCCGCGAGGGGGACTATGGCTACACCTTC
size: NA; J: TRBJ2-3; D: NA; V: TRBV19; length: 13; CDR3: CASSPIGEDTQYF; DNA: TGTGCCAGTAGTCCTATCGGGGAAGATACGCAGTATTTT
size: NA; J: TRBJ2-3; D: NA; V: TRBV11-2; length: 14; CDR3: CASSLSGDTDTQYF; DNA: TGTGCCAGCAGCTTGTCCGGGGACACAGATACGCAGTATTTT
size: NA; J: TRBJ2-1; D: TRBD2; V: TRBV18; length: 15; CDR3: CASSALAASYNEQFF; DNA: TGTGCCAGCTCAGCACTAGCGGCATCCTACAATGAGCAGTTCTTC
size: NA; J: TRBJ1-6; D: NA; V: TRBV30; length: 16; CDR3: CAWSGDTSSYNSPLHF; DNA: TGTGCCTGGAGTGGTGATACGAGCTCCTATAATTCACCCCTCCACTTT
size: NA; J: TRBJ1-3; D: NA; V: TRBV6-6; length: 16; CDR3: CASSNAPTFSGNTIYF; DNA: TGTGCCAGCAGTAACGCTCCGACATTCTCTGGAAACACCATATATTTT
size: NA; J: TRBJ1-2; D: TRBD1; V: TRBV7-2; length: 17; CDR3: CASSLGGTGGDVYGYTF; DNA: TGTGCCAGCAGCTTAGGGGGGACAGGGGGAGACGTCTATGGCTACACCTTC
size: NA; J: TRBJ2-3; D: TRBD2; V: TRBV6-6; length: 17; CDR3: CASSRPTSGRPPDTQYF; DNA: TGTGCCAGCAGTCGGCCGACTAGCGGGAGGCCGCCAGATACGCAGTATTTT
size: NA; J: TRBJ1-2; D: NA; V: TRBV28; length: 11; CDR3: CASSSYYGYTF; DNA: TGTGCCAGCAGTTCCTACTATGGCTACACCTTC
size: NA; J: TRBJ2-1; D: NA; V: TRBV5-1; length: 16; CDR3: CASSSLGAGSYNEQFF; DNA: TGCGCCAGCAGCTCGCTGGGAGCGGGCTCCTACAATGAGCAGTTCTTC
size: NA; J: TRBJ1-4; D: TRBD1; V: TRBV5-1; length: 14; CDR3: CASSPDRGREKLFF; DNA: TGCGCCAGCAGCCCGGACAGGGGTCGTGAAAAACTGTTTTTT
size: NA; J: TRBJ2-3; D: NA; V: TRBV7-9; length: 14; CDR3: CASSFDSRTDTQYF; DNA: TGTGCCAGCAGCTTCGACAGCCGCACAGATACGCAGTATTTT
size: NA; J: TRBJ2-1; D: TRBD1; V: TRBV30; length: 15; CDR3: CAWNPDRGLGNEQFF; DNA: TGTGCCTGGAATCCTGACAGGGGTCTTGGGAATGAGCAGTTCTTC
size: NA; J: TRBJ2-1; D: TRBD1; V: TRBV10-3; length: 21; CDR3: CAISESPGTGGSASAYNEQFF; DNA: TGTGCCATCAGTGAGTCGCCCGGGACAGGGGGCTCGGCTAGCGCCTACAATGAGCAGTTCTTC
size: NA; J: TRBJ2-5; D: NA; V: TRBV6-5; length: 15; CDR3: CASSYSLEGRETQYF; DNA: TGTGCCAGCAGTTACTCATTGGAGGGCCGAGAGACCCAGTACTTC
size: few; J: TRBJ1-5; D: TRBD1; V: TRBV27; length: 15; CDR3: CASSKGQGAIQPQHF; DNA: TGTGCCAGCAGTAAGGGGCAGGGGGCCATTCAGCCCCAGCATTTT
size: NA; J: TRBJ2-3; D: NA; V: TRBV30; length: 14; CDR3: CARLDEWSTDTQYF; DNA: TGTGCCAGGCTAGATGAGTGGAGCACAGATACGCAGTATTTT
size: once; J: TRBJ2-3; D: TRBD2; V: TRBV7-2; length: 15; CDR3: CASSLAGGGKDTQYF; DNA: TGTGCCAGCAGCTTAGCGGGCGGGGGTAAAGATACGCAGTATTTT
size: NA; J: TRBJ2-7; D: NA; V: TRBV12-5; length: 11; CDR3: CATVGGYEQYF; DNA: TGTGCTACCGTCGGGGGCTACGAGCAGTACTTC
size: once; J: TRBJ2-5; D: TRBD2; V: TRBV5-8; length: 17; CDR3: CASSTGLAGLGRETQYF; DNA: TGTGCCAGCAGCACGGGACTAGCGGGGCTCGGACGAGAGACCCAGTACTTC
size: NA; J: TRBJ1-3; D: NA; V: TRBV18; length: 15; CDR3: CASSRDTRSGNTIYF; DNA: TGTGCCAGCTCACGGGACACCCGGAGCGGAAACACCATATATTTT
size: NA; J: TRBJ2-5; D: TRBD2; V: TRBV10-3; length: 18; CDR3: CAISEPKTSGGARETQYF; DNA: TGTGCCATCAGTGAGCCCAAGACTAGCGGGGGGGCCCGAGAGACCCAGTACTTC
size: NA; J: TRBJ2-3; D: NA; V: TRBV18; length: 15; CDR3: CASSLSAGSTDTQYF; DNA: TGTGCCAGCTCACTTTCAGCCGGGAGCACAGATACGCAGTATTTT
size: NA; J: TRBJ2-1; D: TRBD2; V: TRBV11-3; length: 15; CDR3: CASSTRLAGHNEQFF; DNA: TGTGCCAGCAGCACGCGGCTAGCGGGACACAATGAGCAGTTCTTC
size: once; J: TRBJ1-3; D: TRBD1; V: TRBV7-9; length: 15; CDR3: CASSLETGVGNTIYF; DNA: TGTGCCAGCAGCTTAGAAACAGGGGTCGGAAACACCATATATTTT
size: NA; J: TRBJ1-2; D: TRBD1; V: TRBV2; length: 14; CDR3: CASSGRGLNYGYTF; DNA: TGTGCCAGCAGTGGCAGGGGGCTTAACTATGGCTACACCTTC
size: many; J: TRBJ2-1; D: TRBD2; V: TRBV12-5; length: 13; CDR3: CASGTLAGNEQFF; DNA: TGTGCTAGTGGAACGTTAGCGGGTAATGAGCAGTTCTTC
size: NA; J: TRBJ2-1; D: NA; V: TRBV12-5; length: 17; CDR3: CASGLGKGGVDYNEQFF; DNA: TGTGCTAGTGGTTTGGGGAAAGGGGGGGTTGACTACAATGAGCAGTTCTTC
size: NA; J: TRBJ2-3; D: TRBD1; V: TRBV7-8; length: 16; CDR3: CASSPIQGDPTDTQYF; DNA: TGTGCCAGCAGCCCAATCCAGGGGGATCCCACAGATACGCAGTATTTT
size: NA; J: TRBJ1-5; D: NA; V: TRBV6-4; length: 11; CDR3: CALFGPTRRHF; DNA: TGTGCCCTTTTTGGACCGACTAGACGGCATTTT
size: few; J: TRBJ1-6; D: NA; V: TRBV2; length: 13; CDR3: CACQGSYNSPLHF; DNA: TGTGCCTGTCAGGGGTCCTATAATTCACCCCTCCACTTT
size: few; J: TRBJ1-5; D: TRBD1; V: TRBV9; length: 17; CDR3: CASSVVHRGSRVQPQHF; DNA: TGTGCCAGCAGCGTAGTCCACAGGGGTTCGAGGGTGCAGCCCCAGCATTTT
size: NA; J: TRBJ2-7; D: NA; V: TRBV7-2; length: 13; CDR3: CASSLEVTRIQYF; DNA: TGTGCCAGCAGCTTAGAGGTGACACGAATTCAGTACTTC
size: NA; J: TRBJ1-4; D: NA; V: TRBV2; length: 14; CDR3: CASSGTANNEKLFF; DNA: TGTGCCAGCAGTGGGACAGCAAATAATGAAAAACTGTTTTTT
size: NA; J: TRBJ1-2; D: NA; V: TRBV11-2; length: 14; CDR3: CASSLAQGGGGYTF; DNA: TGTGCCAGCAGCTTAGCACAGGGTGGCGGTGGCTACACCTTC
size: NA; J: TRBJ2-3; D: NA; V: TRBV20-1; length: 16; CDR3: CSASKVGAASTDTQYF; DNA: TGCAGTGCTAGTAAGGTAGGGGCAGCTAGCACAGATACGCAGTATTTT